A single sample is the source of the 23 T cell receptor beta chains below, sequenced in a study of T cell repertoires in cytomegalovirus infection. In TCRdb, the reads were re-called with MiXCR into one record per CDR3 protein. The table shows roughly 310,000 distinct CDR3 sequences, with about 28% occurring only once. These receptors' antigens are unknown. The sequences come from cultured PBMCs, collected from culture after CMV antigen stimulation. Every receptor here comes from a human donor in good health (CMV status not recorded). Some clones in this sample may be carry-over from other donors' samples.

This clonotype was observed a handful of times. The rearrangement uses TRBV2 and TRBJ2-1; D could derive from TRBD1 or TRBD2 (5 bases each). Germline V gene data show CDR1 as SNHLY and CDR2 as FYNNEI. Trimming took 2 bases from V and 2 from J, leaving 7 bases between them. There are 14 residues in the CDR3. CDR3 nucleotides: TGTGCCAGCAGTGAATTGGGGGCCTACAATGAGCAGTTCTTC. Amino acid sequence: CASSELGAYNEQFF.

The genes are TRBV29-1 and TRBJ2-1, with D perhaps matching TRBD1 (6 bases). This CDR3 has 20 residues. The V gene's germline CDR1 is SQVTM and CDR2 ANQGSEA. V lost 7 bases and J 0 bases, leaving 31 bases between the germline ends. The CDR3, as DNA: TGCAGCGCTCCCTTAAGCACCGGACAGAATAAGGAGAGCTCCTACAATGAGCAGTTCTTC. It specifies CSAPLSTGQNKESSYNEQFF.

This clonotype has only a few counts. This chain connects TRBV7-3 to TRBJ2-5, with a weak D call TRBD2 (6 bases). Deletions cut 5 bases from V and 4 bases from J, with 17 bases between. This CDR3 contains 15 residues. Per germline, CDR1 SGHTA and CDR2 FQGTGA. CDR3 amino acids: CASSPGDVVGETQYF. The CDR3 DNA reads TGTGCCAGCAGCCCGGGGGACGTTGTAGGAGAGACCCAGTACTTC.

CDR3 in amino acids: CASSERRLAYEQYF. Written as DNA, the CDR3 is TGTGCCAGCAGTGAGCGACGACTAGCCTACGAGCAGTACTTC. The chain combines TRBV12-3 or TRBV12-4 with TRBJ2-7; maybe TRBD2 (6 bases). The CDR3 has 14 amino acids. The V and J ends lost 5 bases and 2 bases respectively, with 13 bases between them.

The count of this clonotype is one. The V gene is TRBV28, the J gene TRBJ1-1; no firm D call. This CDR3 region has 14 residues. The germline CDR1 and CDR2 sequences are MDHEN and SYDVKM. The V end lost 4 bases, the J end lost 2 bases, and 11 bases lay between the germline ends. CDR3 bases: TGTGCCAGCAGTTCGCCTTGGTCTAACACTGAAGCTTTCTTT. Translating it yields CASSSPWSNTEAFF. Looking up the rest from reference TRBV28 and TRBJ1-1 gives the full variable domain: DVKVTQSSRYLVKRTGEKVFLECVQDMDHENMFWYRQDPGLGLRLIYFSYDVKMKEKGDIPEGYSVSREKKERFSLILESASTNQTSMYLCASSSPWSNTEAFFGQGTRLTVV.

The chain combines TRBV29-1 with TRBJ1-5; D remains unclear. Germline V gene data show CDR1 as SQVTM and CDR2 as ANQGSEA. This CDR3 spans 13 amino acids. The ends were cut back, 4 bases at V and 1 base at J, with 8 bases in the middle. The CDR3 nucleotides are TGCAGCGTTGGGACCGGGAGCAATCAGCCCCAGCATTTT. Its protein product is CSVGTGSNQPQHF. Combining the CDR3 with reference TRBV29-1 and TRBJ1-5 gives the whole variable domain SAVISQKPSRDICQRGTSLTIQCQVDSQVTMMFWYRQQPGQSLTLIATANQGSEATYESGFVIDKFPISRPNLTFSTLTVSNMSPEDSSIYLCSVGTGSNQPQHFGDGTRLSIL.

CDR3 sequence: CASSSNLAVNEQFF. As DNA, the CDR3 is TGTGCCAGCAGCTCAAACCTAGCAGTCAATGAGCAGTTCTTC. J is TRBJ2-1 and V is TRBV7-2, with D tentatively TRBD2 (5 bases). CDR1 is SGHTA and CDR2 is FQGNSA in the germline V gene. Trimming removed 4 bases from V and 6 bases from J, with 13 bases in between. There are 14 residues in the CDR3. Using reference TRBV7-2 and TRBJ2-1 for the parts outside the CDR3, the full variable domain is GAGVSQSPSNKVTEKGKDVELRCDPISGHTALYWYRQSLGQGLEFLIYFQGNSAPDKSGLPSDRFSAERTGGSVSTLTIQRTQQEDSAVYLCASSSNLAVNEQFFGPGTRLTVL.

The chain couples TRBV6-2 or TRBV6-3 to TRBJ2-5; the D gene is possibly TRBD2 (5 bases). This CDR3 has 13 residues. The V end lost 6 bases, the J end lost 1 base, and 9 bases lay between the germline ends. Germline lookup yields CDR1 MNHEY and CDR2 SVGEGT. The CDR3 coding sequence is TGTGCCAGCAGAGGGAGCCTCCAAGAGACCCAGTACTTC. It translates to CASRGSLQETQYF.

This CDR3 reads CASSHIEGGTDTQYF. The DNA of the CDR3 is TGCGCCAGCAGCCACATTGAAGGCGGCACAGATACGCAGTATTTT. The rearrangement links TRBV4-1 to TRBJ2-3; no clear D gene. This CDR3 is built from 15 residues. Germline CDR1 is MGHRA and CDR2 is YSYEKL. The V and J ends lost 3 bases and 1 base respectively, with 11 bases between them.

This sequence joins TRBV7-9 and TRBJ1-4; 7 positions match TRBD1. The CDR3 runs 17 residues. CDR1 is SEHNR, CDR2 FQNEAQ, per germline (reference sequence). With V trimmed by 3 bases and J by 0 bases, 7 bases remained unmatched. CDR3 loop: CASSFQNRGPTNEKLFF. CDR3 coding DNA: TGTGCCAGCAGCTTTCAAAACAGGGGCCCAACTAATGAAAAACTGTTTTTT. Full variable domain (rest looked up from reference TRBV7-9 and TRBJ1-4): DTGVSQNPRHKITKRGQNVTFRCDPISEHNRLYWYRQTLGQGPEFLTYFQNEAQLEKSRLLSDRFSAERPKGSFSTLEIQRTEQGDSAMYLCASSFQNRGPTNEKLFFGSGTQLSVL.

The rearrangement uses TRBV4-2 and TRBJ2-7; TRBD2 aligns across 11 bases. V gave up 4 bases and J gave up 3 bases; unmatched junction bases: 2. The CDR3 sequence is 14 residues long. Germline V gives CDR1 LGHNA, CDR2 YNFKEQ. The CDR3: CASSPTSGNYEQYF. CDR3 DNA: TGTGCCAGCAGCCCGACTAGCGGGAACTACGAGCAGTACTTC.

The chain has TRBV5-4 and TRBJ1-2; D is undetermined. The CDR3 totals 15 residues. Deletions cut 5 bases from V and 8 bases from J, with 22 bases between. The germline V gene encodes CDR1 SGHNT and CDR2 YYREEE (reference sequence). The CDR3, as DNA: TGTGCCAGCAGGCCGGCGGCGGGATCCCATCGAGGCTACACCTTC. Its protein is CASRPAAGSHRGYTF.

Remarks on this clonotype: This may come from a read error, since a much larger clone is one base off. This chain links TRBV7-8 with TRBJ2-7; D is unclear. Per the germline V gene, CDR1 is SGHVS and CDR2 is FQNEAQ. This CDR3 spans 11 amino acids. CDR3 DNA sequence: TGTGCCAACAGCCTCCTCGACGAGCAGTACTTC. Encoded protein: CANSLLDEQYF.

The V call is TRBV10-3, the J call TRBJ2-7, with 7 bases lining up with TRBD2. The CDR3 sequence is 17 residues long. Germline V gene sequence: CDR1 ENHRY, CDR2 SYGVKD. V was clipped by 4 bases and J by 6 bases; unmatched bases: 18. CDR3 coding DNA: TGTGCCATCAGTGGGCGATTGGGGGGGGAGTTTTCGGCCGAGCAGTACTTC. Protein: CAISGRLGGEFSAEQYF.

The chain uses TRBV5-1 and TRBJ1-1; D might be TRBD1 (6 bases). The CDR3 spans 13 residues. Germline V gene lookup returns CDR1 SGHRS and CDR2 YFSETQ. The ends were cut back, 4 bases at V and 4 bases at J, with 11 bases in the middle. The CDR3 DNA follows: TGCGCCAGCAGCGAGAGGGGGGGCACTGAAGCTTTCTTT. It translates to CASSERGGTEAFF.

The gene calls are TRBV5-1 and TRBJ1-1; TRBD1 agrees at 8 bases. The germline CDR1 and CDR2 sequences are SGHRS and YFSETQ. The length of the CDR3 is 15 residues. The V and J ends lost 0 bases and 6 bases, in that order; junction bases with no gene match: 7. For the CDR3, the DNA is TGCGCCAGCAGCTTGGGGCAGGGGGCCTACTCTGAAGCTTTCTTT. Translation gives CASSLGQGAYSEAFF.

The rearrangement links TRBV20-1 to TRBJ2-3; 9 bases fit TRBD1. Per the germline V gene, CDR1 is DFQATT and CDR2 is SNEGSKA (reference sequence). The CDR3 runs to 15 residues. Trimming took 6 bases from V and 2 from J; bases not matched to a gene: 9. The CDR3 DNA reads TGCAGTGCCTACAGGGGGCGCTTTAACACAGATACGCAGTATTTT. Translation: CSAYRGRFNTDTQYF.

This rearrangement joins TRBV24-1 to TRBJ2-3; 9 bases map to TRBD2. V lost 5 bases, J lost 4 bases, and 6 bases stayed unmatched. Germline lookup yields CDR1 KGHDR and CDR2 SFDVKD. The CDR3 spans 15 residues. CDR3 sequence: CATSGAAGGADTQYF. Written as DNA, the CDR3 is TGTGCCACCAGTGGAGCAGCGGGGGGCGCAGATACGCAGTATTTT.

This clonotype was detected a few times. V and J are TRBV6-1 and TRBJ2-1, with 8 positions matching TRBD1. The trim removed 9 bases at V and 5 bases at J, leaving 12 bases unmatched. The CDR3 runs 15 residues. Germline CDR1 and CDR2: MNHNS and SASEGT. In DNA form, the CDR3 reads TGTGCCAGTCGCAGGGGGCTTGAGGAACACAATGAGCAGTTCTTC. Its translation: CASRRGLEEHNEQFF.

The CDR3 DNA is TGTGCCAGCAGTTTAGTGGTGGAGGGGACAGATACGCAGTATTTT. Its protein product is CASSLVVEGTDTQYF. The J gene is TRBJ2-3, the V gene TRBV27, with TRBD2 as a possible D gene (6 bases). CDR3 length: 15 amino acids. Trimming took 2 bases from V and 3 from J, leaving 12 bases between them. Germline CDR1 MNHEY, CDR2 SMNVEV (reference sequence).

In this sample, this clonotype turned up many times. The CDR3 sequence: CASSHRSGTSSIRDTQYF. The CDR3 DNA follows: TGTGCCAGCAGCCACAGATCCGGGACTAGCTCGATTCGAGATACGCAGTATTTT. The V call is TRBV7-8, the J call TRBJ2-3; TRBD2 aligns across 9 bases. The CDR3 extends over 18 amino acids. Looked up from germline, CDR1 is SGHVS and CDR2 is FQNEAQ. Trimming removed 5 bases from V and 5 bases from J; junction bases left unmatched: 17.

This clonotype was counted only a few times. J is TRBJ2-7 and V is TRBV7-9; D remains unclear. With 0 bases removed from V and 0 bases from J, the gap between germline ends came to 9 bases. Germline V gives CDR1 SEHNR, CDR2 FQNEAQ (reference sequence). The CDR3 is made up of 15 amino acids. The CDR3 here is CASSLAGETSYEQYF. CDR3 DNA sequence: TGTGCCAGCAGCTTAGCTGGCGAAACCTCCTACGAGCAGTACTTC.

This clonotype was counted only a few times. V and J are TRBV6-1 and TRBJ2-7; the D is unclear. There are 16 residues in the CDR3. V lost 1 base to trimming and J lost 4 bases, with 17 bases between them. Germline lookup yields CDR1 MNHNS and CDR2 SASEGT. The CDR3 region is CASSEGGLRPRYEQYF. CDR3 DNA sequence: TGTGCCAGCAGTGAAGGTGGCCTCCGACCCCGTTACGAGCAGTACTTC.